This T cell receptor (beta chain) comes out of a study of T cell changes during pregnancy in multiple sclerosis. The data were produced by immunoSEQ multiplex PCR, yet TCRdb's version contains in-frame clones alone and is incomplete. The top ten hold about 0.28% of the sample, which has over 40,000 clones, nearly 95% seen once. Source: CD4+ T cells from peripheral blood mononuclear cells, taken in the second trimester of pregnancy. This receptor was identified in a female donor with multiple sclerosis, enrolled in a pregnancy study.

CDR3 protein: CASSPRHRTGGTGELFF. CDR3 DNA sequence: TGTGCCAGCAGCCCTCGACACCGGACAGGGGGAACCGGGGAGCTGTTTTTT. The rearrangement joins TRBV7-9 to TRBJ2-2; 10 positions match TRBD1. From germline, CDR1 is SEHNR and CDR2 FQNEAQ (reference sequence). This CDR3 comprises 17 residues. Trimming at V came to 5 bases and at J to 5 bases, leaving 11 bases not matched to a gene.